Included here is one T cell receptor (beta chain) sequence, with context. Other DNA sequences from this sample encode an identical CDR3 as well. TCRdb's table, derived via immunoSEQ multiplex PCR, lists solely in-frame clones and lacks some. The sample shows 2 million to 2.5 million clones, 92% of them seen only once. V dropped 5 bases and J dropped 4 bases, with 8 bases sitting between them. This CDR3 is 12 amino acids long. The germline CDR1 and CDR2 sequences are MDHEN and SYDVKM. These data come from a study of shared clonotypes between healthy human individuals. From CD4+ cells came CD45RA+ naive and CD45RA-negative memory subsets.

This TCR derives from a man aged 18 to 30 in good health. Some clones in this sample may be carry-over from other donors' samples. V and J are TRBV28 and TRBJ1-2; D is unresolved. The source material was naive CD4+ T cells from PBMCs. Subset noted: CD45RA+ positively selected. The CDR3 coding sequence is TGTGCCAGCAGTCCCGCCAGCTATGGCTACACCTTC. Residues: CASSPASYGYTF.